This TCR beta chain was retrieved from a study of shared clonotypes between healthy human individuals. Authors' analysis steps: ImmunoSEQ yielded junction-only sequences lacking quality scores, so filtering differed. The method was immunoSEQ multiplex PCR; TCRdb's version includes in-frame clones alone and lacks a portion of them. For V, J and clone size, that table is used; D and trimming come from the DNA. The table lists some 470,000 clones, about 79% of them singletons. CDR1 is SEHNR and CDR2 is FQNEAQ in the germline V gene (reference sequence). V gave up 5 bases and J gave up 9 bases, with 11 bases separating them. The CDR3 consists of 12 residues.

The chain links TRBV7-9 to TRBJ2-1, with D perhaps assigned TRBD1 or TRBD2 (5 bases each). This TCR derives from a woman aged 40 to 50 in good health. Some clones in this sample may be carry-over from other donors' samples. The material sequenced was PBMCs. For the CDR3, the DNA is TGTGCCAGCAGCCAACTAGGGACTGAGCAGTTCTTC. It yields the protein CASSQLGTEQFF.